Described below is a single T cell receptor beta chain sequence and its context. What it recognizes is unknown. TCRdb re-called the reads through MiXCR, storing one row per CDR3 protein. The repertoire holds fewer than 350,000 distinct CDR3 sequences, about 28% seen once, with over 15% in the top ten. This record belongs to a study of T cell repertoires in cytomegalovirus infection. Study information: Shared public TCR beta signatures pointed to both CMV infection and a matching HLA type.

Findings and caveats of the study: Clonotypes of TCR beta that were HLA-C-restricted and CMV-specific dominated the ex vivo response.

There are 19 residues in the CDR3. Trimming shortened V by 2 bases and J by 1 base, and 21 bases separated the two germline ends. The germline gives CDR1 SGHAT, CDR2 FQNNGV. Here the sequenced sample was cultured PBMCs, taken from culture after CMV antigen stimulation. V and J are TRBV11-2 and TRBJ2-4, with D perhaps TRBD1 (6 bases). The clonotype was recovered from a human donor in good health (CMV status not recorded). Some clones in this sample may be carry-over from other donors' samples. CDR3 DNA sequence: TGTGCCAGCAGCTTAATTAAAGATACAGGGAAAGAGGCCAAAAACATTCAGTACTTC. Protein: CASSLIKDTGKEAKNIQYF.